A selection of T cell receptor beta chains follows, all from one sample in a study of T cells in Graves' hyperthyroidism and ophthalmopathy. MiXCR, run by TCRdb on the multiplex PCR reads, gives a single entry per CDR3 protein. The sample has under 400,000 distinct CDR3 sequences, more than 11% seen once. The specimen was blood. The receptors come from a woman aged 60-75 years with Graves' hyperthyroidism. CDR3s include the opening cysteine and the closing phenylalanine or tryptophan. The D gene is left open where the match is weak. Where a row states a size, it is once, few, many or the class of an expanded clone; other rows omit it.

v_call,d_call,clone_size,j_call,cdr3_nt,cdr3_aa
TRBV9,.,many,TRBJ1-1,TGTGCCAGCAGCGTAGTGTCGGGGGGGTCTGAAGCTTTCTTT,CASSVVSGGSEAFF
TRBV28,.,many,TRBJ2-1,TGTGCCAGCAGTTTAACAGGCACCCCAGGCGATGAGCAGTTCTTC,CASSLTGTPGDEQFF
TRBV6-6,.,many,TRBJ2-7,TGTGCCAGCAGTTACTTAGAGGGCCTAACCTACGAGCAGTACTTC,CASSYLEGLTYEQYF
TRBV7-9,.,.,TRBJ2-4,TGTGCCAGCAGCTTAGTTGGGAGTGCCAAAAACATTCAGTACTTC,CASSLVGSAKNIQYF
TRBV11-2,.,.,TRBJ2-1,TGCGCCAGCAGCCAAGTTTACAGGGAACACAATGAGCAGTTCTTC,CASSQVYREHNEQFF
TRBV24-1,.,many,TRBJ2-5,TGTGCCACCAGTGACCTAGGACAACCCCAAGAGACCCAGTACTTC,CATSDLGQPQETQYF
TRBV2,.,many,TRBJ1-2,TGTGCCAGCACCGAGGAGGGGACGGCTTATGGCTACACCTTC,CASTEEGTAYGYTF
TRBV3-1,TRBD1,many,TRBJ1-3,TGTGCCAGCAGCTTACAGGGGCTCTCTGGAAACACCATATATTTT,CASSLQGLSGNTIYF
TRBV6-1,.,.,TRBJ2-1,TGTGCCAGCATTGCGACCTCAGCAACAAACAATGAGCAGTTCTTC,CASIATSATNNEQFF
TRBV7-2,.,many,TRBJ2-7,TGTGCCAGCAGCTTACTTCTCCAGGGGAGGTACGAGCAGTACTTC,CASSLLLQGRYEQYF
TRBV4-2,.,.,TRBJ2-2,TGTGCCAGCAGCCTAGGGACGGACTCCACCGGGGAGCTGTTTTTT,CASSLGTDSTGELFF
TRBV4-1,TRBD1,.,TRBJ1-2,TGCGCCAGCAGCCGACACCCCGCCTCGACAGGGGGCGATCGGGGCTACACCTTC,CASSRHPASTGGDRGYTF
TRBV11-3,TRBD2,many,TRBJ2-1,TGTGCCAGCAGCTTAGCTACTAGCGAGGACAATGAGCAGTTCTTC,CASSLATSEDNEQFF
TRBV2,.,many,TRBJ2-6,TGTGCCAGCACCGGAACTGGGGCCAACGTCCTGACTTTC,CASTGTGANVLTF
TRBV19,.,.,TRBJ2-1,TGTGCCAGTACCCCTCGGGACGATGAGCAGTTCTTC,CASTPRDDEQFF
TRBV6-1,TRBD1,many,TRBJ1-1,TGTGCCAGCAGGACAGGGTTCGGGTTGAACACTGAAGCTTTCTTT,CASRTGFGLNTEAFF
TRBV7-2,.,many,TRBJ2-5,TGTGCCAGCAGCCGCCGGACGGGGAGGCAAGAGACCCAGTACTTC,CASSRRTGRQETQYF
TRBV4-1,.,once,TRBJ2-1,TGCGCCAGCAGCCCCCATGGGATAAGCTCCTACAATGAGCAGTTCTTC,CASSPHGISSYNEQFF
TRBV20-1,TRBD2,many,TRBJ2-1,TGCAGTGTCCTAAGCGGGAGGGTCCAAGGAGAGCAGTTCTTC,CSVLSGRVQGEQFF
TRBV7-9,.,many,TRBJ2-1,TGTGCCAGCAGTCGGAGCGGTAAGCAGTTCTTC,CASSRSGKQFF
TRBV11-2,TRBD1,many,TRBJ2-3,TGTGCCAGCAGCTTCTACCGGGACAGACACACAGATACGCAGTATTTT,CASSFYRDRHTDTQYF
TRBV5-6,.,.,TRBJ1-1,TGTGCCAGCAGCGGGACGAACACTGAAGCTTTCTTT,CASSGTNTEAFF
TRBV20-1,.,.,TRBJ1-1,TGCAGTGCTAGAGATTGGCGACAAGTTAACACTGAAGCTTTCTTT,CSARDWRQVNTEAFF
TRBV20-1,.,.,TRBJ1-1,TGCAGTGCTCGGTGGGGGTTGCGGAGCACTGAAGCTTTCTTT,CSARWGLRSTEAFF
TRBV7-9,.,many,TRBJ2-3,TGTGCCAGCAGCCCACAAACGGGACTGACTAGCACAGATACGCAGTATTTT,CASSPQTGLTSTDTQYF
TRBV5-1,.,many,TRBJ2-1,TGCGCCAGCAGCACTGGACCCGAATCCAACAATGAGCAGTTCTTC,CASSTGPESNNEQFF
TRBV2,.,many,TRBJ1-5,TGTGCCAGCAAGGGGGAAGGGCAGCCCCAGCATTTT,CASKGEGQPQHF
TRBV2,.,many,TRBJ1-3,TGTGCCAGCAGTGAAGGCCGAGGCTCACCCAACTCTGGAAACACCATATATTTT,CASSEGRGSPNSGNTIYF
TRBV5-6,TRBD2,.,TRBJ2-1,TGTGCCAGCAGCTGGACACTAGCGGGAGGGATAGGCCATGAGCAGTTCTTC,CASSWTLAGGIGHEQFF
TRBV3-1,.,.,TRBJ2-3,TGTGCCAGCAGCCAAGGGGCTAGCGGCACAGATACGCAGTATTTT,CASSQGASGTDTQYF
TRBV19,TRBD1,.,TRBJ1-2,TGTGCCAGTAGAAATGGACAGGTGAAACTGAACTATGGCTACACCTTC,CASRNGQVKLNYGYTF
TRBV3-1,.,many,TRBJ2-3,TGTGCCAGCAGCCAAGGCTTCGGGAGACCAGATACGCAGTATTTT,CASSQGFGRPDTQYF
TRBV10-1,TRBD2,many,TRBJ2-1,TGCGCCAGCAGTGAGTCACCCTGGACTAGCGGGAGCGTAAATGAGCAGTTCTTC,CASSESPWTSGSVNEQFF
TRBV12-3/TRBV12-4,.,many,TRBJ2-3,TGTGCCAGCAGTTCCGACAGGTTTGTCACAGATACGCAGTATTTT,CASSSDRFVTDTQYF
TRBV5-1,.,many,TRBJ2-7,TGCGCCAGCAGCTTGGCAGGGGAACCCTACGAGCAGTACTTC,CASSLAGEPYEQYF
TRBV24-1,.,.,TRBJ2-1,TGTGCCACCAGTGGACGGGGCAGCCACAATGAGCAGTTCTTC,CATSGRGSHNEQFF
TRBV29-1,.,few,TRBJ2-3,TGCAGCGTCGCCCCTCGGTTCGATACGCAGTATTTT,CSVAPRFDTQYF
TRBV5-1,TRBD1,few,TRBJ2-2,TGCGCCAGCAGGCTATCGACAGGGGTCCTGAGGACCAGGGAGCTGTTTTTT,CASRLSTGVLRTRELFF
TRBV6-1,.,many,TRBJ2-3,TGTGCCAGCAGTTATAGCCCAGCGGACACAGATACGCAGTATTTT,CASSYSPADTDTQYF
TRBV12-3/TRBV12-4,.,.,TRBJ1-6,TGTGCCAGCAGTTTAGCCTCCGGGTCCCTGAGGGCTTCACCCCTCCACTTT,CASSLASGSLRASPLHF
TRBV2,.,many,TRBJ2-1,TGTGCCAGCAGGGAGCGATGGGAGCGTGGGGGGCAGTTCTTC,CASRERWERGGQFF
TRBV24-1,TRBD2,many,TRBJ2-1,TGTGCCACCAGTGACCAACTAGCGGGAGCCTACAATGAGCAGTTCTTC,CATSDQLAGAYNEQFF
TRBV29-1,TRBD2,few,TRBJ2-3,TGCAGCGTTGAAATTCGACTAGCGGGAGATACGCAGTATTTT,CSVEIRLAGDTQYF
TRBV6-1,TRBD2,many,TRBJ2-3,TGTGCCAGCAGACCCAGACTAGCGGATACGCAGTATTTT,CASRPRLADTQYF
TRBV20-1,TRBD1,many,TRBJ1-1,TGCAGTGCAAGGAGGGACAGCTTGAACACTGAAGCTTTCTTT,CSARRDSLNTEAFF
TRBV20-1,TRBD1,many,TRBJ2-7,TGCAGTGCTAGGGGGACAGGAGTTACCTACGAGCAGTACTTC,CSARGTGVTYEQYF
TRBV6-2/TRBV6-3,TRBD1,.,TRBJ1-1,TGTGCCAGCAGGTTGACAGGGGGCCTGGGGACTGAAGCTTTCTTT,CASRLTGGLGTEAFF
TRBV4-2,TRBD1,.,TRBJ2-3,TGTGCCAGCAGCCACGGACAGGGTGCAGATACGCAGTATTTT,CASSHGQGADTQYF
TRBV7-9,.,.,TRBJ2-2,TGTGCCAGCAGCTCGGTTCTCGGCTGGGACCCCAGGGCCGGGGAGCTGTTTTTT,CASSSVLGWDPRAGELFF
TRBV5-4,.,.,TRBJ2-5,TGTGCCAGCAGTGGAGGCATGGAAGAGACCCAGTACTTC,CASSGGMEETQYF